This T cell receptor beta chain stems from a study of post-analysis software for immune sequencing data. Overall study: The patients showed relapsing-remitting, secondary progressive and progressive-relapsing multiple sclerosis courses. Study-level points and caveats: Normalized Chao1 diversity in multiple sclerosis patients fell significantly below that of controls. Elevated frequency relative to controls characterized a handful of TRBV segments in patients, TRBV5-6, TRBV5-1 and TRBV20-1 among them. Samples prepared in the same batch strongly co-clustered by F measure.

In regard to this clonotype: Its cognate antigen is unknown.

The germline CDR1 and CDR2 sequences are LNHNV and YYDKDF (reference sequence). The V segment lost 0 bases and the J segment 6 bases; nucleotides outside the gene matches: 12. The CDR3 spans 18 residues. Researchers reported that TCR beta cDNA libraries carried unique molecular identifiers. It was from roughly 1 to 10 million T cells that some 500,000 cDNA molecules came. TCRdb reprocessed the PCR reads via MiXCR and lists one record per CDR3 protein. This table holds 350,000 to 500,000 distinct CDR3 sequences, over 30% found once. Material for sequencing was blood. The rearrangement links TRBV15 to TRBJ2-4; TRBD2 matches at 9 bases. This TCR derives from a girl aged 2 to 10 with multiple sclerosis. The CDR3 sequence: CATSRDRSASGVLNIQYF. CDR3 DNA: TGTGCCACCAGCAGAGATCGGAGCGCTAGCGGGGTATTAAACATTCAGTACTTC.